The clone carrying this TCR beta chain was counted a few times. Its antigen is unidentified. The data are from a study of CD4 T cells in relation to SARS-CoV-2 and coronaviruses. Turning to the study itself: PBMCs were cultured with antigen for roughly 11 days before TCR beta sequencing. Patient ages ranged from about 20 to 72, median 38.

Trimming cost V 0 bases and J 4 bases, with 10 bases left between them. This CDR3 has 15 residues. Germline values: CDR1 SGHNT, CDR2 YYREEE (reference sequence). Naive and memory CD4+ T cells were cultured with CEF, then survey-sequenced. Data came from immunoSEQ multiplex PCR; TCRdb stores just in-frame clones and leaves some out. The sample shows about 40,000 clones, 82% of them seen only once. 90,000 to 100,000 naive or memory CD4+ cells were cultured with CEF peptides for approximately eleven days. V and J are TRBV5-4 and TRBJ2-2; TRBD1 is a possible D gene (6 bases). Material: naive CD4+ T cells from PBMCs, cultured in vitro. Indicated subset: naive CD4+ T cells isolated by negative enrichment. The origin of this receptor is an adult with COVID-19. CDR3 DNA: TGTGCCAGCAGCTTGGGAGCAGGGGCCACCGGGGAGCTGTTTTTT. Protein sequence: CASSLGAGATGELFF.